This T cell receptor (beta chain) was profiled in a study of shared clonotypes between healthy human individuals (dated by TCRdb to about 2020). In the study overall: The cohort comprised a couple of women and a few men aged 18 to 49 years. Per donor, three plates each were used for CD4 naive and CD4 memory, two for CD8 naive, and one for CD8 memory. To increase sequencing depth and limit assay-specific biases, different laboratories used diverse techniques to prepare libraries and sequence TCR repertoires. To estimate repertoire size and how much clonotypes are shared between individuals, the study performed deep sequencing of blood TCR repertoires from roughly five healthy adults. Leukapheresis yielded between about 0.94 and 8.9 billion PBMCs per donor.

CD8 naive samples consisted of CD45RO-negative cells that were positively selected for CCR7, yielding a CD45RA+CCR7+ population without TemRA cells. Healthy HIV-negative adults with no recently reported acute infections or vaccinations were included as donors. Every donor was a Caucasian adult residing in Nashville, Tennessee, USA. Blood was collected by leukapheresis, and PBMCs were isolated by Ficoll-Histopaque density gradient centrifugation and then cryopreserved in liquid nitrogen vapor phase. Purity and quantity of every magnetically sorted T cell population were checked by analytical flow cytometry. Genomic DNA was isolated from every sorted fraction and measured by UV absorbance on a Nanodrop 2000c. Findings and caveats that apply to the study as a whole: Approximately 5% of naive CD4, approximately 3.7% of naive CD8, about 2.4% of memory CD4, and around 0.42% of memory CD8 clonotypes were shared across several donors. Sampling was limited to blood, and TCR repertoires in tissue likely differ from TCR repertoires in blood. The small number of donors limited the genetic and exposure-history diversity represented. Compared with non-shared clonotypes, clonotypes shared by all four sorted-subset donors had higher generation probabilities. Based on pairwise subsampling, the degree of clonotype sharing among donors was expected to be affected by sequencing depth. Even with the large sequencing depth, rarefaction of the sorted-subset datasets indicated that sequencing was incomplete. Naive subsets generally had larger estimated clonotype richness than memory subsets did.

The CDR3 numbers 16 residues from cysteine through phenylalanine. The kept DNA is CDR3 alone, 48 bases in frame from the first base. V is cut back by 0 bases and J by 0 bases, with 3 bases in the junction unmatched. The germline V gene supplies CDR1 WSHSY and CDR2 SAAADI. TCR CDR3 regions were amplified from genomic DNA by multiplex PCR using the deep immunoSEQ assay. Extracted genomic DNA from each cell subset was spread evenly across all wells of several immunoSEQ 96-well plates, with each plate serving as a replicate. For sorted subsets, around 200 ng genomic DNA, equal to 25,000 to 35,000 T cell genomes, was loaded into each replicate PCR. The purified libraries were quantified using a Qubit 3.0 fluorometer, sized with a Bioanalyzer 2100, and then quantified again using the KAPA Library Quantification kit. Every immunoSEQ 96-well plate was sequenced on a dedicated single-read 150-cycle Illumina NextSeq 550 flow cell. In the authors' own workflow: The immunoSEQ output contained only junctional sequences without quality scores, so filtering could not match that applied to full-length reads. To assign V/J genes and CDR3, sequences were annotated against IMGT germline references using PyIR, a Python wrapper for IgBLAST v1.9. Any read was removed if the V/J assignment was weak (E-value above 1e-6), the CDR3 was missing, or the read contained stop codons, out-of-frame junctions, or ambiguous translated residues. A V3J clonotype was defined by an identical inferred V gene, J gene, and CDR3 amino acid sequence. To compute the percentage overlap between repertoires, the number of shared unique clonotypes was divided by the size of the smaller repertoire. Repertoire richness was assessed with RTK rarefaction, the Chao1 estimator, and Recon v2.1 estimates of unobserved clonotypes. Generation probabilities were computed with OLGA for all TCRbeta clonotypes obtained by the gDNA method from several donors. The table comes from immuneACCESS by way of TCRdb, which keeps in-frame sequences with V and J called. Part of the clones is missing from these tables; in studies checked, under half for an unresolved V gene and the rest for unknown reasons. Clonal size and the V and J genes are those of that table, whereas D and trimming came from the DNA. This sample comprises about 1,900,000 clones, about 95% of them detected only once. Together, the top ten hold approximately 1% of the sample.

As concerns this clone: Its antigen is currently not known. No clone much larger than this one lies a single base away; base qualities are absent.

This TCR came from a man between 18 and 35 years old in good health. Sequencing was carried out using naive CD8+ T cells sorted from blood. The cell subset or site label of this sample denotes: CD45RA+CCR7+. The V and J segments used are TRBV10-2 and TRBJ2-3; 7 bases in the junction line up with TRBD2. The CDR3 reads as follows: CASSESTGGSTDTQYF. The DNA sequence reads TGCGCCAGCAGTGAGTCGACGGGGGGTAGCACAGATACGCAGTATTTT.